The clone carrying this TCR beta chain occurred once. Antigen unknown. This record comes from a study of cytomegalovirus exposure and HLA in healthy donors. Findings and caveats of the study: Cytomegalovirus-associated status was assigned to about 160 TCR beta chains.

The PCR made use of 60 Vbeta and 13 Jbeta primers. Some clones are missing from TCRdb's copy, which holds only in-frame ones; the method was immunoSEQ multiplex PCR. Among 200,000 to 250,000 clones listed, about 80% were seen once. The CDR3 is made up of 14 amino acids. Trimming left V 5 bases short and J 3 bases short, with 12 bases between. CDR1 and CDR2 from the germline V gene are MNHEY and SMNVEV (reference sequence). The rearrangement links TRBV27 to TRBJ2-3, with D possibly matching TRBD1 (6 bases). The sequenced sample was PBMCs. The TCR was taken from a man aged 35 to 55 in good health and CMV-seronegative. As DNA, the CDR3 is TGTGCCAGCAGTCTCAGGGGTGAAACAGATACGCAGTATTTT. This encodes CASSLRGETDTQYF.